These 14 T cell receptor beta chains share one sample of origin, sequenced in a study of OX40 agonist ivuxolimab in advanced cancers. TCRdb keeps only in-frame clones here, not all; method: immunoSEQ multiplex PCR. The sample yields 130,000 or so clones, just over 90% seen once. The input for sequencing was CD4+ or CD8+ T cells sorted from blood, taken in a trial of the OX40 agonist ivuxolimab. The receptors here all came from an adult with an advanced solid tumor such as melanoma, head and neck, liver or kidney cancer.

V usage is TRBV28 and J usage is TRBJ1-1; D gene ambiguous. V lost 2 bases and J 1 base, leaving 5 bases between the germline ends. Germline CDR1 reads MDHEN; CDR2 reads SYDVKM. The CDR3 has 13 amino acids. CDR3 protein: CASSLDGNTEAFF. The CDR3 DNA reads as TGTGCCAGCAGTTTAGACGGGAACACTGAAGCTTTCTTT.

J is TRBJ2-5 and V is TRBV5-6; D might be TRBD1 (6 bases). The germline CDR1 and CDR2 sequences are SGHDT and YYEEEE. The V gene lost 2 bases and the J gene lost 2 bases, with 7 bases spanning the gap. The CDR3 totals 13 residues. The CDR3 bases are TGTGCCAGCAGCTTCAGGGGACAAGAGACCCAGTACTTC. This codes for CASSFRGQETQYF.

The chain employs TRBV21-1 and TRBJ2-5. TRBV21-1 is a documented pseudogene. The CDR3 totals 14 residues. Written as DNA, the CDR3 is TGTGCCAGCAGCAAAGGAAGGATGGGTGGGACCCAGTACTTC. This codes for CASSKGRMGGTQYF.

J is TRBJ2-1 and V is TRBV20-1; D gene uncertain. The CDR3 is 11 amino acids. Trimming removed 3 bases at V and 9 bases at J, with 9 bases between. Germline CDR1 reads DFQATT; CDR2 reads SNEGSKA (reference sequence). CDR3 DNA sequence: TGCAGTGCTAGTCGCGCGATTGAGCAGTTCTTC. This encodes CSASRAIEQFF.

V gene TRBV5-4 combines with J gene TRBJ1-2; weak D call: TRBD1 (6 bases). Trimming shortened V by 2 bases and J by 8 bases, and 19 bases separated the two germline ends. This CDR3 spans 15 amino acids. CDR1 is SGHNT and CDR2 is YYREEE in the germline V gene (reference sequence). The CDR3 loop reads CASSLTGWRVDGYTF. CDR3 DNA sequence: TGTGCCAGCAGCTTAACAGGGTGGAGGGTTGACGGCTACACCTTC.

The chain uses TRBV28 and TRBJ1-2; D ambiguous. CDR3 size: 15 residues. Germline-derived CDR1 and CDR2 are MDHEN and SYDVKM. Trimming took 10 bases from V and 0 from J, leaving 18 bases between them. The CDR3 here is CATGLGGLSNYGYTF. In nucleotides, the CDR3 is TGTGCCACCGGACTAGGAGGTTTATCTAACTATGGCTACACCTTC.

The rearrangement uses TRBV6-5 and TRBJ1-3, with unresolved D. Looked up from germline, CDR1 is MNHEY and CDR2 is SVGAGI. Trimming shortened V by 9 bases and J by 5 bases, and 14 bases separated the two germline ends. The CDR3 has 13 residues. CDR3 coding DNA: TGTGCCAGTACACCGGGTTGGAGAAACACCATATATTTT. Translation: CASTPGWRNTIYF.

This clone was observed a single time. This rearrangement joins TRBV7-6 to TRBJ2-5; 7 bases map to TRBD1. From germline, CDR1 is SGHVS and CDR2 FNYEAQ. V lost 6 bases to trimming and J lost 5 bases; unmatched junction nucleotides: 6. The CDR3 extends over 13 amino acids. CDR3: CASSQPGQETQYF. For the CDR3, the DNA is TGTGCCAGCAGTCAACCGGGACAGGAGACCCAGTACTTC.

The V gene is TRBV9, the J gene TRBJ2-1, with D unclear. V gave up 4 bases and J gave up 5 bases, with 10 bases separating them. Germline-derived CDR1 and CDR2 are SGDLS and YYNGEE. This CDR3 spans 13 amino acids. The CDR3 reads CASSSRPDNEQFF. CDR3 DNA: TGTGCCAGCAGCTCCCGACCCGACAATGAGCAGTTCTTC.

The chain carries TRBV14 and TRBJ1-1, with a tentative D call TRBD1 (5 bases). CDR1 SGHDN and CDR2 FVKESK come from the germline V gene. This CDR3 is 14 amino acids long. The germline V and J ends were trimmed by 2 bases and 3 bases, with 10 bases remaining between them. CDR3 sequence reads: CASSQLGGYTEAFF. In nucleotides, the CDR3 is TGTGCCAGCAGCCAACTGGGGGGATACACTGAAGCTTTCTTT.

This chain joins TRBV6-5 and TRBJ1-6; weak D call: TRBD1 (5 bases). Germline CDR1 and CDR2: MNHEY and SVGAGI. CDR3 length equals 15 residues. The ends were cut back, 0 bases at V and 12 bases at J, with 15 bases in the middle. CDR3 loop: CASSYSRDLGGPLHF. As DNA, the CDR3 is TGTGCCAGCAGTTACTCACGGGATCTGGGGGGACCCCTCCACTTT.

The chain has TRBV5-1 and TRBJ2-1, with TRBD2 matching 8 bases. This CDR3 comprises 15 residues. In germline, CDR1 is SGHRS, CDR2 YFSETQ. V trimming: 4 bases; J trimming: 6 bases; junction bases outside the gene matches: 9. The CDR3 loop reads CASSRETSAGNEQFF. In nucleotides, the CDR3 is TGCGCCAGCAGCCGAGAGACTAGCGCTGGCAATGAGCAGTTCTTC.

The rearrangement links TRBV5-6 to TRBJ2-7, with 11 bases lining up with TRBD2. V lost 4 bases to trimming and J lost 0 bases; unmatched junction nucleotides: 0. CDR1 is SGHDT and CDR2 is YYEEEE in the germline V gene. This CDR3 spans 14 amino acids. CDR3 sequence (DNA): TGTGCCAGCAGCGGACTAGCGGGCTCCTACGAGCAGTACTTC. It codes for CASSGLAGSYEQYF.

The V gene is TRBV5-1, the J gene TRBJ2-5; 8 bases match TRBD2. The CDR3 sequence is 15 residues long. Germline V lookup: CDR1 SGHRS, CDR2 YFSETQ. V trimming: 7 bases; J trimming: 2 bases; junction bases outside the gene matches: 10. The DNA of the CDR3 is TGCGCCAGCCTCTCGGGGCGGGGGGTTCAAGAGACCCAGTACTTC. The encoded protein is CASLSGRGVQETQYF.